This record looks at one TCR beta chain sequence and its context. The CDR3 spans 15 residues. CDR1 and CDR2 (germline): KGHSH, LQKENI. V trimming: 0 bases; J trimming: 6 bases; junction bases outside the gene matches: 6. This entry is derived from a study of cytomegalovirus exposure and HLA in healthy donors. Turning to the study itself: The same platform used for the roughly 600 first-cohort repertoires was also used for the 100 to 150 validation repertoires, as a later analysis reported.

TCRdb keeps only in-frame clones here, not all; method: immunoSEQ multiplex PCR. The sample consists of under 75,000 clones, approximately 95% of them appearing once. The chain couples TRBV18 to TRBJ2-3; 7 bases line up with TRBD2. Sequenced sample: PBMCs. The sequence derives from a woman aged 18-35 years in good health and CMV-seronegative. CDR3 in amino acids: CASSPPGGSADTQYF. In DNA, the CDR3 is TGTGCCAGCTCACCACCTGGCGGGAGTGCGGATACGCAGTATTTT.